The sequence of this T cell receptor beta chain was determined in a study of T-cell reconstitution after alpha-beta-depleted transplantation in children. This clonotype was observed many times. The CDR3 has 15 residues. Trimming at V came to 6 bases and at J to 0 bases, leaving 1 base not matched to a gene. In germline, CDR1 is SNHLY, CDR2 FYNNEI. Unique molecular identifiers were incorporated into the prepared TCRbeta library. A single record per CDR3 protein comes from TCRdb applying MiXCR to the PCR reads. Counted here are fewer than 550,000 distinct CDR3 sequences, about 11% occurring once; the ten biggest clones make up approximately 2%.

This chain connects TRBV2 to TRBJ2-5; 13 bases line up with TRBD2. The source of this sequence is a child younger than 10 with inherited bone marrow failure, due to receive a stem cell transplant. This sample comprised PBMCs, obtained before TCRalphabeta/CD19-depleted stem cell transplant. CDR3 sequence: CASSGTSGNQETQYF. The CDR3 nucleotides are TGTGCCAGCAGCGGGACTAGCGGGAACCAAGAGACCCAGTACTTC.